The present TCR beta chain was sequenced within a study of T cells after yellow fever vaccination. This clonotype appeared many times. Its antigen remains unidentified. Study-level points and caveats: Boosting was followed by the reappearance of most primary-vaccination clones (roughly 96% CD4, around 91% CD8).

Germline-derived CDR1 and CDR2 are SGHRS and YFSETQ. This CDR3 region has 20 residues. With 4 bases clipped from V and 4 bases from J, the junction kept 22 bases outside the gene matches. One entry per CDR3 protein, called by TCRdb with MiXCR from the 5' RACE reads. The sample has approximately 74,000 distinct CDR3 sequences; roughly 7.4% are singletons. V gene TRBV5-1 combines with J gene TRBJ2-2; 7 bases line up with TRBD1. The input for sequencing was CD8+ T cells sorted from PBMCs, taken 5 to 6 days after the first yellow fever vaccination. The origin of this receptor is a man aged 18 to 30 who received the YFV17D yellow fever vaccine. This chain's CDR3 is CASSPGPGQTSDYTTGELFF. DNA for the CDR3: TGCGCCAGCAGCCCTGGACCGGGACAGACATCCGATTATACCACCGGGGAGCTGTTTTTT.